A selection of T cell receptor beta chains follows, all from one sample in a study of radiotherapy plus CTLA-4 blockade in lung cancer. Here immunoSEQ multiplex PCR was the method, and the copy in TCRdb shows in-frame clones only, minus some. The data hold around 29,000 clones, with around four fifths observed a single time. The specimen comprised peripheral blood, sampled from a patient treated with radiotherapy plus ipilimumab. The origin of the receptors is a human donor with non-small cell lung cancer that progressed on radiotherapy plus ipilimumab. Each CDR3 is given with its conserved first and last residue. The D gene is left open where the match is weak. Clone size appears in some rows only: once, few, many, or a class for an expanded clone.

j_gene: TRBJ2-2
abundance: .
d_gene: TRBD2
v_gene: TRBV5-1
CDR3aa: CATRTSGDGGELFF
CDR3nt: TGCGCCACCCGGACTAGCGGGGACGGAGGGGAGCTGTTTTTT

j_gene: TRBJ1-3
abundance: few
d_gene: .
v_gene: TRBV6-1
CDR3aa: CASTAVTTGNTIYF
CDR3nt: TGTGCCAGCACGGCCGTGACAACTGGAAACACCATATATTTT

j_gene: TRBJ2-3
abundance: .
d_gene: .
v_gene: TRBV6-5
CDR3aa: CATTVGGTDTQYF
CDR3nt: TGTGCCACTACTGTTGGAGGAACAGATACGCAGTATTTT

j_gene: TRBJ1-1
abundance: .
d_gene: .
v_gene: TRBV10-3
CDR3aa: CAISVESPREAFF
CDR3nt: TGTGCCATCAGTGTTGAGTCTCCCCGTGAAGCTTTCTTT

j_gene: TRBJ1-1
abundance: .
d_gene: TRBD1
v_gene: TRBV29-1
CDR3aa: CSVQGQGNTEAFF
CDR3nt: TGCAGCGTGCAGGGACAGGGGAACACTGAAGCTTTCTTT

j_gene: TRBJ1-5
abundance: .
d_gene: .
v_gene: TRBV20-1
CDR3aa: CSAAGNQPQHF
CDR3nt: TGCAGCGCCGCGGGGAATCAGCCCCAGCATTTT

j_gene: TRBJ2-1
abundance: many
d_gene: .
v_gene: TRBV19
CDR3aa: CASRSLSSQGQDEQFF
CDR3nt: TGTGCCAGTAGAAGCCTAAGTTCGCAGGGCCAAGATGAGCAGTTCTTC

j_gene: TRBJ1-4
abundance: few
d_gene: TRBD1
v_gene: TRBV7-2
CDR3aa: CASSLRDRGGTNEKLFF
CDR3nt: TGTGCCAGCAGCTTAAGGGACAGGGGGGGGACTAATGAAAAACTGTTTTTT

j_gene: TRBJ2-7
abundance: .
d_gene: .
v_gene: TRBV2
CDR3aa: CACQQGEVGVNEQYF
CDR3nt: TGTGCCTGCCAACAGGGAGAGGTGGGGGTTAACGAGCAGTACTTC

j_gene: TRBJ2-5
abundance: .
d_gene: TRBD1
v_gene: TRBV9
CDR3aa: CASSGLGQGRETQYF
CDR3nt: TGTGCCAGCAGCGGTCTAGGACAGGGAAGAGAGACCCAGTACTTC

j_gene: TRBJ2-7
abundance: .
d_gene: TRBD2
v_gene: TRBV4-1
CDR3aa: CASSSSGVYEQYF
CDR3nt: TGCGCCAGCAGCTCTAGCGGAGTCTACGAGCAGTACTTC

j_gene: TRBJ1-2
abundance: once
d_gene: .
v_gene: TRBV14
CDR3aa: CASSQDPIEEFTF
CDR3nt: TGTGCCAGCAGCCAAGATCCCATCGAGGAGTTCACCTTC

j_gene: TRBJ2-7
abundance: .
d_gene: TRBD1
v_gene: TRBV7-9
CDR3aa: CASSSRDRGVHEQYF
CDR3nt: TGTGCCAGCAGCTCCCGGGACAGGGGGGTCCACGAGCAGTACTTC

j_gene: TRBJ1-1
abundance: few
d_gene: .
v_gene: TRBV9
CDR3aa: CASSPEVVANTEAFF
CDR3nt: TGTGCCAGCAGCCCAGAGGTAGTGGCGAACACTGAAGCTTTCTTT

j_gene: TRBJ1-1
abundance: .
d_gene: .
v_gene: TRBV12-5
CDR3aa: CASGLDLRQGNAEAFF
CDR3nt: TGTGCTAGTGGTTTGGATCTGCGGCAGGGAAACGCTGAAGCTTTCTTT

j_gene: TRBJ1-1
abundance: .
d_gene: .
v_gene: TRBV18
CDR3aa: CASSPSKGVVAFF
CDR3nt: TGTGCCAGCTCACCATCGAAAGGGGTTGTAGCTTTCTTT

j_gene: TRBJ2-7
abundance: .
d_gene: .
v_gene: TRBV25-1
CDR3aa: CASSDGWGTNSYEQYF
CDR3nt: TGTGCCAGCAGTGACGGGTGGGGGACAAACTCCTACGAGCAGTACTTC